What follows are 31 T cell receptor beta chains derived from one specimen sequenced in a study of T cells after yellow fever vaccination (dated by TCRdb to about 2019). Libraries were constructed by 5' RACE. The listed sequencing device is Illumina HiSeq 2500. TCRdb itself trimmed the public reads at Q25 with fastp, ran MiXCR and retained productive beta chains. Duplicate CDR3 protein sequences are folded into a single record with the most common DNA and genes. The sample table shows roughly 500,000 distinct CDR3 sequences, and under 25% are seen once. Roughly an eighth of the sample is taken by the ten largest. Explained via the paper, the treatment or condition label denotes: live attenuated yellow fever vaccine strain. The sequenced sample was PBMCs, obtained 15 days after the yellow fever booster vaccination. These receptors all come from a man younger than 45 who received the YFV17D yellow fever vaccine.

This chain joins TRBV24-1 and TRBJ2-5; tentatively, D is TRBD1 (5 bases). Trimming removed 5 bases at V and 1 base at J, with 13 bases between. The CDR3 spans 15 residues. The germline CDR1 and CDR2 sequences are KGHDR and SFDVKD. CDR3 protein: CATSANSQGQETQYF. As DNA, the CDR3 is TGTGCCACCAGTGCCAATAGCCAGGGCCAAGAGACCCAGTACTTC.

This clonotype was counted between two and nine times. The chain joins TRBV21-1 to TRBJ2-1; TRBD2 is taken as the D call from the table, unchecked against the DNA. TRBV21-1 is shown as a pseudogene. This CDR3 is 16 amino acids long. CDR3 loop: CASSNSSGYSYNEQFF. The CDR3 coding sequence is TGTGCCAGCAGCAATTCTAGCGGGTACTCCTACAATGAGCAGTTCTTC.

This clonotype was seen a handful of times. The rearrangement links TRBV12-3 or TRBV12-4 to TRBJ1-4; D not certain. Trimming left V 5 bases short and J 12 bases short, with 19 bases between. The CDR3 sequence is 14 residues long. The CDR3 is CASSAVKGGLELFF. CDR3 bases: TGTGCCAGCAGTGCGGTTAAGGGAGGGTTGGAACTGTTTTTT.

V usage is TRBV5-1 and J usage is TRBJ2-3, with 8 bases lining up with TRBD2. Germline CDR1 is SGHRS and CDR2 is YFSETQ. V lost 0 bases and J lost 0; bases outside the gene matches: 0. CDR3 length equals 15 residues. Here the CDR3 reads CASSLERGSTDTQYF. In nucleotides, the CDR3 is TGCGCCAGCAGCTTGGAGCGGGGGAGCACAGATACGCAGTATTTT.

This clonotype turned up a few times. The CDR3 nucleotides are TGTGCCAGCAGCCAAGAAATAGGTCGCGGGAGGCCCCACGAGCAGTACTTC. It specifies CASSQEIGRGRPHEQYF. The chain has TRBV3-1 and TRBJ2-7; 8 nucleotides agree with TRBD2. V shed 0 bases, J shed 5 bases, and the junction held 12 bases outside the gene matches. Germline CDR1 is LGHDT and CDR2 is YNNKEL (reference sequence). The CDR3 totals 17 residues.

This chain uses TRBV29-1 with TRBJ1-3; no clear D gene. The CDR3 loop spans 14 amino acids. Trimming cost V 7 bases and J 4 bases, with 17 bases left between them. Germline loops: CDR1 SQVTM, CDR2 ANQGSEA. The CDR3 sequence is CSASAPGYGNTIYF. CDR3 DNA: TGCAGCGCCTCGGCCCCAGGTTACGGAAACACCATATATTTT.

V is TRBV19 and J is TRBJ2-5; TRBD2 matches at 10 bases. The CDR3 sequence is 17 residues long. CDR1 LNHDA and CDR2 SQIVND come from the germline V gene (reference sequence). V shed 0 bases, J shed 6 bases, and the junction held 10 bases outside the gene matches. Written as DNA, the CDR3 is TGTGCCAGTAGTATAGATTTTGCTAGCGGGAGCCTGAAGACCCAGTACTTC. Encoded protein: CASSIDFASGSLKTQYF.

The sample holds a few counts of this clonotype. CDR3 in DNA: TGTGCCAGCAGCCCCCCCAAAGAGACCCAGTACTTC. This sequence encodes CASSPPKETQYF. The chain couples TRBV12-3 or TRBV12-4 to TRBJ2-5; D not resolved. V gave up 6 bases and J gave up 3 bases, with 8 bases separating them. The CDR3 covers 12 residues.

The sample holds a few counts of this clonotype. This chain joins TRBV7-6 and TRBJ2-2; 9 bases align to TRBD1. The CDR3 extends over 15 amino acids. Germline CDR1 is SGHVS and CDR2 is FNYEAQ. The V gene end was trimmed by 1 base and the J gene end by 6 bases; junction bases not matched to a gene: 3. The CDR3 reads CASSLVGQGSGELFF. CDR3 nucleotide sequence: TGTGCCAGCAGCTTAGTGGGACAGGGTTCCGGGGAGCTGTTTTTT. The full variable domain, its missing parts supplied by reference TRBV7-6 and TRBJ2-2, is GAGVSQSPRYKVTKRGQDVALRCDPISGHVSLYWYRQALGQGPEFLTYFNYEAQQDKSGLPNDRFSAERPEGSISTLTIQRTEQRDSAMYRCASSLVGQGSGELFFGEGSRLTVL.

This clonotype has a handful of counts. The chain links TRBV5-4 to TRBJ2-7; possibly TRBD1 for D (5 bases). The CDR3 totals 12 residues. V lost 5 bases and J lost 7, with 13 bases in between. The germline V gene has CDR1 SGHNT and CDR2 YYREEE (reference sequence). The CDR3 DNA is TGTGCCAGCAGACAGGACCATGGAGAGCAGTACTTC. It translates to CASRQDHGEQYF.

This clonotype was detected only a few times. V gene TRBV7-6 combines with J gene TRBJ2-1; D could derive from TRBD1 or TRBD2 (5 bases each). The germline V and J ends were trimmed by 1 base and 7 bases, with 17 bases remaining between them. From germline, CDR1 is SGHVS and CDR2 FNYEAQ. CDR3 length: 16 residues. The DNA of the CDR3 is TGTGCCAGCAGCTTAGGTAGGGGAGTTCTCTCGAATGAGCAGTTCTTC. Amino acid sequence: CASSLGRGVLSNEQFF.

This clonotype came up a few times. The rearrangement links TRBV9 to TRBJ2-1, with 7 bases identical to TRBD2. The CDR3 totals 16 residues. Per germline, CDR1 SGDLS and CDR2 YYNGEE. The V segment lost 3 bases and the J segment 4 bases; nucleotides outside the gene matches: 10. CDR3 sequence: CASSARGGSSYNEQFF. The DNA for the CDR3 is TGTGCCAGCAGCGCAAGGGGAGGGAGCTCATACAATGAGCAGTTCTTC.

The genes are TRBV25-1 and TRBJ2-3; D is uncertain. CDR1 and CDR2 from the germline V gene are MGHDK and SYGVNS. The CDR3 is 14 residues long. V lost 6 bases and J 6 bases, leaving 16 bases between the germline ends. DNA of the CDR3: TGTGCCAGCAGGGCGGAATTATTTGGGGATACGCAGTATTTT. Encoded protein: CASRAELFGDTQYF. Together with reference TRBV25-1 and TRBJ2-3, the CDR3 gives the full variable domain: EADIYQTPRYLVIGTGKKITLECSQTMGHDKMYWYQQDPGMELHLIHYSYGVNSTEKGDLSSESTVSRIRTEHFPLTLESARPSHTSQYLCASRAELFGDTQYFGPGTRLTVL.

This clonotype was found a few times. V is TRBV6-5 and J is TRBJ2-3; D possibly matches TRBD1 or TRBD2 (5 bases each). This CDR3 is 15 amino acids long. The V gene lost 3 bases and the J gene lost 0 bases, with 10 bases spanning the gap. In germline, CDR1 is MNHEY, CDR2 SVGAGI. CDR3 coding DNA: TGTGCCAGCAGTTATTTCGGGGCGAGCACAGATACGCAGTATTTT. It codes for CASSYFGASTDTQYF.

CDR3 in DNA: TGTGCCAGCAGCGGCCCCGGGACACGCTGTTACGAGCAGTACTTC. Residues: CASSGPGTRCYEQYF. The rearrangement links TRBV21-1 to TRBJ2-7; TRBD1 was called by the table and not checked on the DNA. TRBV21-1 is a pseudogene segment. The CDR3 extends over 15 amino acids.

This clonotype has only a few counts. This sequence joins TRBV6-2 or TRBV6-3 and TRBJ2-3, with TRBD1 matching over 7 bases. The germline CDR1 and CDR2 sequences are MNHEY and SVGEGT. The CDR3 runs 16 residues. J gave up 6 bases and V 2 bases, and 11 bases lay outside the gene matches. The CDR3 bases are TGTGCCAGCAGTTACAATGCAGGGATCAGGGGGGATACGCAGTATTTT. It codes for CASSYNAGIRGDTQYF.

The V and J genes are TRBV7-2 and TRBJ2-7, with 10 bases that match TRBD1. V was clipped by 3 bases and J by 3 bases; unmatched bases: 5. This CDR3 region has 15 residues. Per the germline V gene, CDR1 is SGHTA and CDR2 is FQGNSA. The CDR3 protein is CASSFRDRGLYEQYF. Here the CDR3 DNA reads TGTGCCAGCAGCTTCCGGGACAGGGGCCTCTACGAGCAGTACTTC.

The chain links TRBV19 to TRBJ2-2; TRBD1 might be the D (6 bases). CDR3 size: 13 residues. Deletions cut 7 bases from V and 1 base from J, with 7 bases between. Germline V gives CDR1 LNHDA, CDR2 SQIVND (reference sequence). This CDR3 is CASKDRNTGELFF. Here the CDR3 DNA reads TGTGCCAGTAAGGACAGGAACACCGGGGAGCTGTTTTTT.

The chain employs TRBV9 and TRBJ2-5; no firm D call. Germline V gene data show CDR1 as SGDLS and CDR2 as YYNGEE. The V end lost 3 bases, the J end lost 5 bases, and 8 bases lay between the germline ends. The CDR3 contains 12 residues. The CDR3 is CASSAPEETQYF. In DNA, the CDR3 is TGTGCCAGCAGCGCGCCCGAGGAGACCCAGTACTTC.

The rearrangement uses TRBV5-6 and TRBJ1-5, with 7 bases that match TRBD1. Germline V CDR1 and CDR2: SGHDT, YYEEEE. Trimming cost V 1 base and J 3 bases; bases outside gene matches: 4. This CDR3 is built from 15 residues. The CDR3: CASSLRDRLNQPQHF. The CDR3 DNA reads TGTGCCAGCAGCTTGAGGGACAGACTCAATCAGCCCCAGCATTTT.

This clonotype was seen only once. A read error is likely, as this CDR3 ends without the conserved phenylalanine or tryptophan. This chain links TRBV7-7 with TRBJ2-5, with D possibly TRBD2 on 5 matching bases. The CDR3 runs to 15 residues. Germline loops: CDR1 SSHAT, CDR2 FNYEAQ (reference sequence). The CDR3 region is CASSLAGREQETQYL. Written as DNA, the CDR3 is TGTGCTAGCAGCTTAGCCGGACGGGAACAAGAGACCCAGTACCTC.

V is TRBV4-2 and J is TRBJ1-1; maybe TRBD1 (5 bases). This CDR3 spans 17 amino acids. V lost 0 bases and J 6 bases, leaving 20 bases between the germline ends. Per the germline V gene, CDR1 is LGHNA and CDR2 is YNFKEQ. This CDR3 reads CASSQDRGGTGSPEAFF. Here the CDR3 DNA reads TGTGCCAGCAGCCAAGATCGGGGGGGAACAGGTAGCCCTGAAGCTTTCTTT.

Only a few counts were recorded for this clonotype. This chain's CDR3 is CATRPGRTDTQYF. Written as DNA, the CDR3 is TGTGCCACTCGTCCAGGGCGCACAGATACGCAGTATTTT. The chain joins TRBV7-8 to TRBJ2-3; the D gene is possibly TRBD1 (5 bases). The CDR3 consists of 13 residues. V gave up 10 bases and J gave up 1 base, with 12 bases separating them. Per germline, CDR1 SGHVS and CDR2 FQNEAQ.

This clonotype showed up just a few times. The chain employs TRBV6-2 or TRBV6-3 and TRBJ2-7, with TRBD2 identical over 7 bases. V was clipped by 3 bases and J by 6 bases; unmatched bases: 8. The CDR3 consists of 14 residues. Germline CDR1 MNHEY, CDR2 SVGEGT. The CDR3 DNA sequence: TGTGCCAGCAGTTATCAGGGAGGGAGCCGCGAGCAGTACTTC. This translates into CASSYQGGSREQYF.

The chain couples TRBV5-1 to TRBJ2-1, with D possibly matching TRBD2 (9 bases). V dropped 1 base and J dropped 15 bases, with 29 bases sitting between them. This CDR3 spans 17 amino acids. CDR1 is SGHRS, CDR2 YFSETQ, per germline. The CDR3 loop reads CASSLLQGDRTSVLLFF. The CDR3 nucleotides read TGCGCCAGCAGCTTGTTACAGGGGGACCGGACTAGCGTTCTTCTGTTCTTC.

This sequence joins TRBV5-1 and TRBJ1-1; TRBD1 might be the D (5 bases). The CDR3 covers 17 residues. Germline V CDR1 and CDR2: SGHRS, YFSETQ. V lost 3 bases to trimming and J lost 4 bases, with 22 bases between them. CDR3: CASSSPLTGTLGTEAFF. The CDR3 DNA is TGCGCCAGCAGCTCCCCACTTACCGGGACCCTGGGCACTGAAGCTTTCTTT.

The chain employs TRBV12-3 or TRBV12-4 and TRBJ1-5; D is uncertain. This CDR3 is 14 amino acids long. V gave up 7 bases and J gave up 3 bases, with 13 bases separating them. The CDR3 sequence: CASTPEGFNQPQHF. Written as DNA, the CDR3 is TGTGCCAGCACCCCGGAGGGATTCAATCAGCCCCAGCATTTT.

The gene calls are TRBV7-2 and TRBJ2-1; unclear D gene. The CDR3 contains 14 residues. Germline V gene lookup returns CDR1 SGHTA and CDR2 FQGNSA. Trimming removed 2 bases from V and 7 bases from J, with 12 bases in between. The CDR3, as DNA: TGTGCCAGCAGCTTACTAATAAAGGGAAATGAGCAGTTCTTC. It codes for CASSLLIKGNEQFF.

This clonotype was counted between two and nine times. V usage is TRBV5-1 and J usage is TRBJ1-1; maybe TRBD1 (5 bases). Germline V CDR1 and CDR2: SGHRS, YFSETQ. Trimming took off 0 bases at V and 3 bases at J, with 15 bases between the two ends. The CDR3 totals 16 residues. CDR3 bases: TGCGCCAGCAGCTTGGCTCGTGAAGGGGCTTACACTGAAGCTTTCTTT. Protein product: CASSLAREGAYTEAFF.

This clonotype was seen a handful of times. DNA of the CDR3: TGTGCCACCAGCAGAGATCGTCTCTGGACAGATACGCAGTATTTT. It specifies CATSRDRLWTDTQYF. The J gene is TRBJ2-3, the V gene TRBV15; D gene unclear. The CDR3 is made up of 15 amino acids. Germline CDR1 and CDR2: LNHNV and YYDKDF (reference sequence). V gave up 0 bases and J gave up 3 bases, with 10 bases separating them.

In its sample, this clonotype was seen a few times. This chain's CDR3 is CSARGGRELFF. CDR3 DNA sequence: TGCAGTGCCAGGGGGGGTAGGGAGCTGTTTTTT. The chain has TRBV20-1 and TRBJ2-2, with D tentatively TRBD1 or TRBD2 (7 bases each). There are 11 residues in the CDR3. Germline-derived CDR1 and CDR2 are DFQATT and SNEGSKA (reference sequence). V lost 6 bases, J lost 9 bases, and 11 bases lay in between.